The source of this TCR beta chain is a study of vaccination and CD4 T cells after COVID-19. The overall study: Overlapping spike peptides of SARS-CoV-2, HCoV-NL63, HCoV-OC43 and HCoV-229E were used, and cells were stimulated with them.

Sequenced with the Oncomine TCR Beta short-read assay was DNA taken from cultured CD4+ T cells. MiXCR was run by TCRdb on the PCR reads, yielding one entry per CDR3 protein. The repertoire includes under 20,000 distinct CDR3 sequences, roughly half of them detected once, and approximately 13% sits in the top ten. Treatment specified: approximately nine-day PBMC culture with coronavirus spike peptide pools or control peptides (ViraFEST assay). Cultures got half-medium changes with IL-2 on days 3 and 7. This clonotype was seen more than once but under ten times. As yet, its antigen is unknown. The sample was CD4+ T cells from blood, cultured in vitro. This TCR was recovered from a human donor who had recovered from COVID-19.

In DNA, the CDR3 is TGTGCCAGCAGCCCCGGTCGGCGTCGATCGATGGGTCAGCCCCAGCATTTT. Its protein product is CASSPGRRRSMGQPQHF. The chain employs TRBV7-8 and TRBJ1-5; D call uncertain. This CDR3 contains 17 residues. Germline V gene lookup returns CDR1 SGHVS and CDR2 FQNEAQ. Trimming stripped 5 bases from V and 6 bases from J, with 23 bases between.